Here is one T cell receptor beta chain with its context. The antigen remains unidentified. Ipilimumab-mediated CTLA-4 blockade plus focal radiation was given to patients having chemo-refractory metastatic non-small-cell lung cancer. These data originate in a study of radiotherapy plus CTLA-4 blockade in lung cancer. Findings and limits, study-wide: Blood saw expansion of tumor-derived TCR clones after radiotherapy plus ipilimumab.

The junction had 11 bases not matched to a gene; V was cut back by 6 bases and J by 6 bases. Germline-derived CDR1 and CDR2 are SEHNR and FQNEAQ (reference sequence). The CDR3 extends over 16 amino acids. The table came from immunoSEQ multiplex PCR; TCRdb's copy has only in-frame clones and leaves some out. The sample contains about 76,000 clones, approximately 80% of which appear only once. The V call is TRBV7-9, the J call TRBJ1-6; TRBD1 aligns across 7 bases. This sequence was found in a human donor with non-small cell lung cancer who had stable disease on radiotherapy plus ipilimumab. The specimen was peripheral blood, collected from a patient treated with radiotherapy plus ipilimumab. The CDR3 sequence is CASRPQGQQPNSPLHF. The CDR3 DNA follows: TGTGCCAGCAGGCCACAGGGACAGCAACCTAATTCACCCCTCCACTTT.